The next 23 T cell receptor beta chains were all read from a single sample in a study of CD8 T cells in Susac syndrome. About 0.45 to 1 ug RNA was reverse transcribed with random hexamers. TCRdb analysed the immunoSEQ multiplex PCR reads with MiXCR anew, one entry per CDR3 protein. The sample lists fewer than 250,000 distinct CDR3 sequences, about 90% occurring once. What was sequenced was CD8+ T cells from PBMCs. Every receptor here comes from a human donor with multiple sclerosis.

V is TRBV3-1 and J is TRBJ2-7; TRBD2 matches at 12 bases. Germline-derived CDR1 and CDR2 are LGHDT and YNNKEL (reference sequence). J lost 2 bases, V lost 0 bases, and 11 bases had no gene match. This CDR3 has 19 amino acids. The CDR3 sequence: CASSQDLETSGGRTYEQYF. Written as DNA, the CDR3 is TGTGCCAGCAGCCAAGATCTTGAGACTAGCGGGGGTAGAACCTACGAGCAGTACTTC.

CDR3 in DNA: TGCAGTGCAACGGACAGGGAAAGGGCTCGGAAAGAGACCCAGTACTTC. Translation: CSATDRERARKETQYF. The gene calls are TRBV20-1 and TRBJ2-5; 8 nucleotides line up with TRBD1. Germline CDR1 DFQATT, CDR2 SNEGSKA (reference sequence). The CDR3 extends over 16 amino acids. Unmatched junction bases numbered 15, after V lost 6 bases and J lost 3 bases.

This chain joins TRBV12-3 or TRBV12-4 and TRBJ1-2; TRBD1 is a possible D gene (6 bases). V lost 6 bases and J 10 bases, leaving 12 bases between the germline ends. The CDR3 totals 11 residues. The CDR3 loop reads CASREGGTYTF. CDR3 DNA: TGTGCCAGCAGGGAGGGGGGAACCTACACCTTC.

The DNA of the CDR3 is TGTGCCAGCAGCTGGAGGGGAAACACTGAAGCTTTCTTT. Protein sequence: CASSWRGNTEAFF. V and J are TRBV5-6 and TRBJ1-1; D possibly corresponds to TRBD1 (5 bases). This CDR3 has 13 residues. V was shortened by 3 bases and J by 2 bases, with 8 bases between the two germline ends. The germline V gene has CDR1 SGHDT and CDR2 YYEEEE.

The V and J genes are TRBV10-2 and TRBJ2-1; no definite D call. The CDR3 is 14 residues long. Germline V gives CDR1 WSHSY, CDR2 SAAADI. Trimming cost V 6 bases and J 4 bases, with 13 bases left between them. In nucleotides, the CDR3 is TGCGCCAGCAGGAGCAAATTTACGTACAATGAGCAGTTCTTC. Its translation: CASRSKFTYNEQFF.

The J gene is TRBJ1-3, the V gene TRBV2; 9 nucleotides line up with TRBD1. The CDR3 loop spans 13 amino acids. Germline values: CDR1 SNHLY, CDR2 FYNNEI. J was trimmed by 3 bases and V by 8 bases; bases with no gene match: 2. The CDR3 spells CASPGQGGNTIYF. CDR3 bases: TGTGCCAGCCCGGGACAGGGTGGAAACACCATATATTTT.

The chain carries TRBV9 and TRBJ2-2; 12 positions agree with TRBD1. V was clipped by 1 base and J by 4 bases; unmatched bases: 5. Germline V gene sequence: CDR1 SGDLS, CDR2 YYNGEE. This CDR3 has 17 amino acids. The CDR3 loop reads CASSVTGTGGLTGELFF. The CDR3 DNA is TGTGCCAGCAGCGTAACCGGGACAGGGGGCCTCACCGGGGAGCTGTTTTTT.

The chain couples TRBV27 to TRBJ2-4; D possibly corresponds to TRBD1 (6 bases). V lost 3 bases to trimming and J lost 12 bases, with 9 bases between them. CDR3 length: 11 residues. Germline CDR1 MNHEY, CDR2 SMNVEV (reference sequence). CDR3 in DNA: TGTGCCAGCAGTTTGGGGGCAGATCAGTACTTC. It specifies CASSLGADQYF.

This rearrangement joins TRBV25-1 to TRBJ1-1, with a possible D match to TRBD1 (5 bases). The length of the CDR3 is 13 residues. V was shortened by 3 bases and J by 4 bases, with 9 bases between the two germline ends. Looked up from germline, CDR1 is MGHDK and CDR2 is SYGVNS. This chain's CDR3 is CASSDWGTTEAFF. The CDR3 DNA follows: TGTGCCAGCAGTGACTGGGGGACCACTGAAGCTTTCTTT.

CDR3 loop: CASSFQGSATYEQYF. The CDR3 DNA reads as TGTGCCAGCAGCTTTCAAGGAAGTGCTACCTACGAGCAGTACTTC. The chain recombines TRBV13 with TRBJ2-7; D call uncertain. This CDR3 spans 15 amino acids. Trimming stripped 3 bases from V and 2 bases from J, with 14 bases between. The germline V gene encodes CDR1 PRHDT and CDR2 FYEKMQ (reference sequence).

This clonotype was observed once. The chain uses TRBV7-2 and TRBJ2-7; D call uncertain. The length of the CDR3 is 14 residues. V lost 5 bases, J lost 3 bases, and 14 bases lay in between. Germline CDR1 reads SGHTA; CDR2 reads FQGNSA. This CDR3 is CASSPYLGDYEQYF. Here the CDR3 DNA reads TGTGCCAGCAGCCCCTACTTAGGAGACTACGAGCAGTACTTC.

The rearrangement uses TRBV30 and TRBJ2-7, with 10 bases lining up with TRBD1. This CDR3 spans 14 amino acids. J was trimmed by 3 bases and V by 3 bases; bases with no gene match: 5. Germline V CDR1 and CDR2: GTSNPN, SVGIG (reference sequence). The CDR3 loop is CAWRKTGGFYEQYF. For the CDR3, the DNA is TGTGCCTGGAGAAAGACAGGGGGCTTCTACGAGCAGTACTTC. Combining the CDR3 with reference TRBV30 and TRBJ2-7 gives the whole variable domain SQTIHQWPATLVQPVGSPLSLECTVEGTSNPNLYWYRQAAGRGLQLLFYSVGIGQISSEVPQNLSASRPQDRQFILSSKKLLLSDSGFYLCAWRKTGGFYEQYFGPGTRLTVT.

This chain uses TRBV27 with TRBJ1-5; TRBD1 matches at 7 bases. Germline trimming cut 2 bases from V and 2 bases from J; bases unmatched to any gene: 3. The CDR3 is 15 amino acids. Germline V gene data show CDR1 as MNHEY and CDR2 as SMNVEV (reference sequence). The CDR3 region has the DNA TGTGCCAGCAGTTTAGGGACAGCCGGCAATCAGCCCCAGCATTTT. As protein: CASSLGTAGNQPQHF.

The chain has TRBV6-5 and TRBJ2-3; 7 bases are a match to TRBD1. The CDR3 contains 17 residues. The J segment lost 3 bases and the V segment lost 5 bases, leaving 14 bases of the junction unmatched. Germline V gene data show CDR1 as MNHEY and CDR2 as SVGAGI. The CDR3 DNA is TGTGCCAGCAGTCACTTGACAGGGCTCACTGGGACAGATACGCAGTATTTT. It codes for CASSHLTGLTGTDTQYF.

For the CDR3, the DNA is TGTGCCAGTAGTATTAAGGGGCACTATGGCTACACCTTC. Residues: CASSIKGHYGYTF. V is TRBV19 and J is TRBJ1-2; tentative D call: TRBD1 (5 bases). Trimming pared 3 bases from V and 3 bases from J, leaving 8 bases between. CDR3 length: 13 residues. CDR1 is LNHDA, CDR2 SQIVND, per germline (reference sequence).

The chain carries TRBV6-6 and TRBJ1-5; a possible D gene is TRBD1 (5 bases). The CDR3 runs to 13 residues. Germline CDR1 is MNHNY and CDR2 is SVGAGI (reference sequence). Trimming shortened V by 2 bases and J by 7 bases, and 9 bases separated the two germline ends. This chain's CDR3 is CASSYAGPQPQHF. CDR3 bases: TGTGCCAGCAGTTACGCAGGGCCCCAGCCCCAGCATTTT.

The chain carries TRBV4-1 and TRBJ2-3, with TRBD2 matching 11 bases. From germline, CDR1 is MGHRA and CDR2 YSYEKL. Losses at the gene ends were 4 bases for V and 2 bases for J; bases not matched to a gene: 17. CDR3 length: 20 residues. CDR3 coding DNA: TGCGCCAGCAGCCGCCAGGGACTAGCGGACGGATGGGTTTCCACAGATACGCAGTATTTT. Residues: CASSRQGLADGWVSTDTQYF.

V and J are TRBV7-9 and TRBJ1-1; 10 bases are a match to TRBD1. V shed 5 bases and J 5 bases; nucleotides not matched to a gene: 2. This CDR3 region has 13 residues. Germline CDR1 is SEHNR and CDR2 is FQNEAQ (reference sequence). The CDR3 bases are TGTGCCAGCAGCACGGGACAGGGGACTGAAGCTTTCTTT. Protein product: CASSTGQGTEAFF.

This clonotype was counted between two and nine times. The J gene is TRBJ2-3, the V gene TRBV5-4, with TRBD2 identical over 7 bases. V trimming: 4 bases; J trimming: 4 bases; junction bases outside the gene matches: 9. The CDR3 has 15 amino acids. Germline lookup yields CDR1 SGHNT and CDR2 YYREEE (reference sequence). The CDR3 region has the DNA TGTGCCAGCAGCCTATTGGGGGGGTATGCAGATACGCAGTATTTT. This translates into CASSLLGGYADTQYF.

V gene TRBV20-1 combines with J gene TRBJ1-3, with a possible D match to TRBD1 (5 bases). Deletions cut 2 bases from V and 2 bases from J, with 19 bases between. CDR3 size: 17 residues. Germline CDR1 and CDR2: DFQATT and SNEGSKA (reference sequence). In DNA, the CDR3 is TGCAGTGCTAGAAGGAGGGGCTCCCTAAAGCCTGGAAACACCATATATTTT. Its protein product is CSARRRGSLKPGNTIYF.

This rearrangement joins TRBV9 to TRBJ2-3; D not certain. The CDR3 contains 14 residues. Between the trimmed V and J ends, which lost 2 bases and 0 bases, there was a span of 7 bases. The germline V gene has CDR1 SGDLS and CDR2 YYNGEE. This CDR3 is CASSVWASTDTQYF. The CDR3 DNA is TGTGCCAGCAGCGTCTGGGCGAGCACAGATACGCAGTATTTT. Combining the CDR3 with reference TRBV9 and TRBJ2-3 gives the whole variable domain DSGVTQTPKHLITATGQRVTLRCSPRSGDLSVYWYQQSLDQGLQFLIQYYNGEERAKGNILERFSAQQFPDLHSELNLSSLELGDSALYFCASSVWASTDTQYFGPGTRLTVL.

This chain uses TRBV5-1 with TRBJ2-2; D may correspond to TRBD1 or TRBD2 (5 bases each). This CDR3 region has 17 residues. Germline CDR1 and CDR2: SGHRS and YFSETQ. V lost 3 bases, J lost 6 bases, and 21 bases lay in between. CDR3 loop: CASSWEAGWPGAGELFF. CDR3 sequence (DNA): TGCGCCAGCAGCTGGGAAGCAGGGTGGCCCGGGGCCGGGGAGCTGTTTTTT.

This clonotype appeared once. CDR3 coding DNA: TGCAGTGCTAGAGATCTACAGGGAGGCGAGACCCAGTACTTC. Its protein is CSARDLQGGETQYF. The rearrangement links TRBV20-1 to TRBJ2-5, with D perhaps being TRBD1 or TRBD2 (6 bases each). There are 14 residues in the CDR3. Germline CDR1 and CDR2: DFQATT and SNEGSKA (reference sequence). V was cut by 0 bases and J by 5 bases, with 13 bases left in between.